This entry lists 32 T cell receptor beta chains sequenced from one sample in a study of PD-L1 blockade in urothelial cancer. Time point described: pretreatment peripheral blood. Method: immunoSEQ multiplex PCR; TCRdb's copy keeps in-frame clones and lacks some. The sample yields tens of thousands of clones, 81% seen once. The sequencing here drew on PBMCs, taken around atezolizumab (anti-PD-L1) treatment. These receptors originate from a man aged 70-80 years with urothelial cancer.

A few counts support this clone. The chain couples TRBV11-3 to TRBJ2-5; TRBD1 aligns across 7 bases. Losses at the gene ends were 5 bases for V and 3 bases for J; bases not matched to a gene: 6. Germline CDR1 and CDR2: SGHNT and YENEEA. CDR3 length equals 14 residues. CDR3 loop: CASSPGTVEETQYF. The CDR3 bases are TGTGCCAGCAGCCCCGGGACAGTCGAAGAGACCCAGTACTTC.

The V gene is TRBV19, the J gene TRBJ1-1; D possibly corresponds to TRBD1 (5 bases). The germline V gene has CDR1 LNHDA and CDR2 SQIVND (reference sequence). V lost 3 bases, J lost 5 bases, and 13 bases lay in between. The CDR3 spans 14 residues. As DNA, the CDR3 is TGTGCCAGTAGTATGCGGGGCCCCGTTACTGAAGCTTTCTTT. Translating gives CASSMRGPVTEAFF.

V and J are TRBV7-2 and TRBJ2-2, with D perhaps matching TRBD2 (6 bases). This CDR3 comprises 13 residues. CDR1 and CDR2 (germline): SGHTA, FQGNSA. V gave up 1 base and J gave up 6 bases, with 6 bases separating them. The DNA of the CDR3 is TGTGCCAGCAGCTTAGGGGGGGCCGGGGAGCTGTTTTTT. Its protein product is CASSLGGAGELFF.

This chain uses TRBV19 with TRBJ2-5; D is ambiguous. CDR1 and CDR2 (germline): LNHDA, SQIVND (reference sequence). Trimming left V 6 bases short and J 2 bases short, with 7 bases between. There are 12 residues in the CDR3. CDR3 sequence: CASSQSQETQYF. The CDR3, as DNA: TGTGCCAGTAGCCAGTCACAAGAGACCCAGTACTTC.

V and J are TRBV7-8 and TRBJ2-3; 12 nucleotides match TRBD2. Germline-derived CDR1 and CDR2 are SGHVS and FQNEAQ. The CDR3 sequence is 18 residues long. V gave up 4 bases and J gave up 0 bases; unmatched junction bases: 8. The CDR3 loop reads CASSSRTSGARSTDTQYF. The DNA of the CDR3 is TGTGCCAGCAGCTCCCGGACTAGCGGGGCTCGTAGCACAGATACGCAGTATTTT.

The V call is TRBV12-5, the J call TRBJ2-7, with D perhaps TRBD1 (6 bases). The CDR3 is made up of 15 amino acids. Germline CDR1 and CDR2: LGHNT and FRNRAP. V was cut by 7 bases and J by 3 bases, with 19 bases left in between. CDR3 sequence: CASAAVTGSVYEQYF. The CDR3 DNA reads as TGTGCTAGTGCCGCGGTCACAGGGTCGGTCTACGAGCAGTACTTC.

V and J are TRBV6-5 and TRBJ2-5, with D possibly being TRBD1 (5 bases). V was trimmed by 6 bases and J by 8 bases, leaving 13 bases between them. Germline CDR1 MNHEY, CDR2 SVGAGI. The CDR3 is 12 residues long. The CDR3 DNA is TGTGCCAGCAGCGGGCCTCAGGGAACCCAGTACTTC. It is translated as CASSGPQGTQYF.

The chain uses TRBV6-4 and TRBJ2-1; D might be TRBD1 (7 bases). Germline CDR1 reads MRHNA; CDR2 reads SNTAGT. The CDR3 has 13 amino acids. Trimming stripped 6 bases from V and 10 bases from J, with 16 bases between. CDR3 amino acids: CASSDREEGEQFF. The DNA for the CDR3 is TGTGCCAGCAGCGACAGGGAGGAAGGGGAGCAGTTCTTC.

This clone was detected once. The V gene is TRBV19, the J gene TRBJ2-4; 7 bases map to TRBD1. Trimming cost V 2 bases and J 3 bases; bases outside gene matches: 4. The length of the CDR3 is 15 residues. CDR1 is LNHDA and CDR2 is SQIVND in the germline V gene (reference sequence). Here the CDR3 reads CASSILRTGKNIQYF. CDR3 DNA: TGTGCCAGTAGTATACTTAGGACAGGCAAAAACATTCAGTACTTC. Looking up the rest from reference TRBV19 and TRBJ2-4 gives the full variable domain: DGGITQSPKYLFRKEGQNVTLSCEQNLNHDAMYWYRQDPGQGLRLIYYSQIVNDFQKGDIAEGYSVSREKKESFPLTVTSAQKNPTAFYLCASSILRTGKNIQYFGAGTRLSVL.

The CDR3 loop is CATLQGPTGEKLFF. CDR3 DNA sequence: TGTGCCACCCTACAGGGCCCCACGGGTGAAAAACTGTTTTTT. The V gene is TRBV10-3, the J gene TRBJ1-4; a weak D match, TRBD1 (6 bases). The CDR3 runs to 14 residues. Germline CDR1 and CDR2: ENHRY and SYGVKD. Trimming took 10 bases from V and 7 from J, leaving 19 bases between them.

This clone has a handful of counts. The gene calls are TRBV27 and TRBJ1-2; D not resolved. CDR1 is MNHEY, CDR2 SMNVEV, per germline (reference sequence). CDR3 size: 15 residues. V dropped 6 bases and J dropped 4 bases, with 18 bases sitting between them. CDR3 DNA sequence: TGTGCCAGCAGATTGACATATTCAAATCTCTATGGCTACACCTTC. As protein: CASRLTYSNLYGYTF.

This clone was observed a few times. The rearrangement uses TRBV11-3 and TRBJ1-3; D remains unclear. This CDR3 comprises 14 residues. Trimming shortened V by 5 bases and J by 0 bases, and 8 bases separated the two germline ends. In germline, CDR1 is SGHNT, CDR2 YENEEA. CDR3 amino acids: CASSPRDSGNTIYF. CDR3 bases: TGTGCCAGCAGCCCCCGAGACTCTGGAAACACCATATATTTT.

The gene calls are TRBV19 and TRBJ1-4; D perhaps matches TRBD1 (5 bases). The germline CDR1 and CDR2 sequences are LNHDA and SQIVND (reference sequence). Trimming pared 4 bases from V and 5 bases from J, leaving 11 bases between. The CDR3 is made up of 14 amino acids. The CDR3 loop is CASSNGGGNEKLFF. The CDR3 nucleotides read TGTGCCAGTAGTAATGGCGGGGGAAATGAAAAACTGTTTTTT.

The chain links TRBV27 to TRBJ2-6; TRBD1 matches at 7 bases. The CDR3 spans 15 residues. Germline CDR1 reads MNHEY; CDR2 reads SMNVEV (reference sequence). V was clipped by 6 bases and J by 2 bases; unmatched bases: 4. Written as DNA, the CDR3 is TGTGCCAGCAGGCCCGACAGGGCTGGGGCCAACGTCCTGACTTTC. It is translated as CASRPDRAGANVLTF.

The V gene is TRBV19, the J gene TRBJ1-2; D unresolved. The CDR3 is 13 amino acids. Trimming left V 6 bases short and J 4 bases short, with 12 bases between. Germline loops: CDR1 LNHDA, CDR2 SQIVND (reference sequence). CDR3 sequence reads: CASSLKGSYGYTF. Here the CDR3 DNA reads TGTGCCAGTAGCCTCAAAGGGAGCTATGGCTACACCTTC. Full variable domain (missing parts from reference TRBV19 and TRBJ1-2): DGGITQSPKYLFRKEGQNVTLSCEQNLNHDAMYWYRQDPGQGLRLIYYSQIVNDFQKGDIAEGYSVSREKKESFPLTVTSAQKNPTAFYLCASSLKGSYGYTFGSGTRLTVV.

The CDR3 DNA follows: TGTGCCAGCAGCCCGGGCGGGCGTTACACTGAAGCTTTCTTT. Protein: CASSPGGRYTEAFF. This sequence joins TRBV7-3 and TRBJ1-1; D remains unclear. CDR1 and CDR2 from the germline V gene are SGHTA and FQGTGA. The CDR3 totals 14 residues. The ends were cut back, 5 bases at V and 3 bases at J, with 13 bases in the middle.

CDR3: CASSYSGTGEAFF. In DNA, the CDR3 is TGTGCCAGCAGTTACTCGGGTACAGGTGAAGCTTTCTTT. This chain joins TRBV6-5 and TRBJ1-1; D may be TRBD1 (5 bases). CDR1 is MNHEY, CDR2 SVGAGI, per germline. Trimming pared 0 bases from V and 7 bases from J, leaving 9 bases between. The CDR3 loop spans 13 amino acids.

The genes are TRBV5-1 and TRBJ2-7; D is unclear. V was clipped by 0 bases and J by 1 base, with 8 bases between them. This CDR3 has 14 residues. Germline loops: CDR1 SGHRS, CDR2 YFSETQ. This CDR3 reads CASSLAGSSYEQYF. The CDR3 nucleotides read TGCGCCAGCAGCTTGGCCGGGTCTTCCTACGAGCAGTACTTC.

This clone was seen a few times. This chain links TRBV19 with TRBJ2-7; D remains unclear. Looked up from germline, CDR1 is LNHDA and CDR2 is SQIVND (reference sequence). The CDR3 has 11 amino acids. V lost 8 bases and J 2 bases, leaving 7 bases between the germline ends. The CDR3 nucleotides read TGTGCCAGTTCCGCGGCCTACGAGCAGTACTTC. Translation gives CASSAAYEQYF.

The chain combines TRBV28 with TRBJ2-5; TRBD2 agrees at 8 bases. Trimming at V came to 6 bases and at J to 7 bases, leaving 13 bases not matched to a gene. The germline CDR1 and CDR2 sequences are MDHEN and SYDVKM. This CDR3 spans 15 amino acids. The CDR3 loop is CASSPSGSQQGTQYF. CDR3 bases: TGTGCCAGCAGCCCAAGCGGGAGCCAACAGGGGACCCAGTACTTC.

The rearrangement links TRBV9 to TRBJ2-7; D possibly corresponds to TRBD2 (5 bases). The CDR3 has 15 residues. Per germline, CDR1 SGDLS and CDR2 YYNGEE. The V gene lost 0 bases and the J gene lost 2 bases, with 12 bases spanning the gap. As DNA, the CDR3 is TGTGCCAGCAGCGTAGAGGAAGCGGAAGCCTACGAGCAGTACTTC. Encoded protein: CASSVEEAEAYEQYF.

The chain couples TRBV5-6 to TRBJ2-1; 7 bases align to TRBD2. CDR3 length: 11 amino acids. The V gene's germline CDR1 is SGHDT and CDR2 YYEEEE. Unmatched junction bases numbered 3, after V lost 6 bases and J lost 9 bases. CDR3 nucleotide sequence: TGTGCCAGCATCCGGGAGGCTGAGCAGTTCTTC. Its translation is CASIREAEQFF.

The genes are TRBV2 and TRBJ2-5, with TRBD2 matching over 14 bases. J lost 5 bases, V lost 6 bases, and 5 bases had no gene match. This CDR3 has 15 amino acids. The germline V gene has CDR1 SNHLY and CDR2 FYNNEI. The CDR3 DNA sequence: TGTGCCAGCAGGGGACTAGCGGGGGTGGGGGAGACCCAGTACTTC. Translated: CASRGLAGVGETQYF.

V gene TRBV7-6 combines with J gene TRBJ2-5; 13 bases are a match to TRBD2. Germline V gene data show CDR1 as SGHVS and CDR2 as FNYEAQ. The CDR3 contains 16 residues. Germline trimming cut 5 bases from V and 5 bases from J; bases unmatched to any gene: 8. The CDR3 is CASSKALAGGRETQYF. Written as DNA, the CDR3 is TGTGCCAGCAGCAAGGCACTAGCGGGGGGGCGGGAGACCCAGTACTTC.

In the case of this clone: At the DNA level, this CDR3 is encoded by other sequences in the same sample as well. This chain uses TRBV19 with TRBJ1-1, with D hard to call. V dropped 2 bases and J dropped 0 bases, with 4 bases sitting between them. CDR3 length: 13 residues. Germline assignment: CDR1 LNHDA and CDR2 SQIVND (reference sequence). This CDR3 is CASSISVNTEAFF. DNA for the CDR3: TGTGCCAGTAGTATATCAGTGAACACTGAAGCTTTCTTT.

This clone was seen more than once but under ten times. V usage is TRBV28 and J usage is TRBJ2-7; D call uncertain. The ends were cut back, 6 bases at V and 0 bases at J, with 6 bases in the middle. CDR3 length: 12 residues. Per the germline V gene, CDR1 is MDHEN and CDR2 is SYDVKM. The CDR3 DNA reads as TGTGCCAGCAGCGAGGCCTCCTACGAGCAGTACTTC. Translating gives CASSEASYEQYF.

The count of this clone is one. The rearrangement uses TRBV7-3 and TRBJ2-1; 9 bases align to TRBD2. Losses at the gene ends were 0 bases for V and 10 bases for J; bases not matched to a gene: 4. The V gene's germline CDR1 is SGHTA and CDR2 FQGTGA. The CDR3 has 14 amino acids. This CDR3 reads CASSLTSGSGEQFF. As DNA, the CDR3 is TGTGCCAGCAGCTTAACTAGCGGGAGCGGGGAGCAGTTCTTC.

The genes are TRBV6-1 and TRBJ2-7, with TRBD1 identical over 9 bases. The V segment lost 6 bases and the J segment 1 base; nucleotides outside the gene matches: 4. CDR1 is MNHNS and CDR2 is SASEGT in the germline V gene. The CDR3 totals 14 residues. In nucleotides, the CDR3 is TGTGCCAGCAGACAGGGGGCCGGTTCCTACGAGCAGTACTTC. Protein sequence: CASRQGAGSYEQYF.

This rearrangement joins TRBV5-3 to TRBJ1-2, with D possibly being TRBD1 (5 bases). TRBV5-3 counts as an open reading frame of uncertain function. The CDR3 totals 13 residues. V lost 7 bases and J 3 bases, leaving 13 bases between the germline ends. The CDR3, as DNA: TGTGCCAGAGTGGTAAGGGGCGACTATGGCTACACCTTC. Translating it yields CARVVRGDYGYTF.

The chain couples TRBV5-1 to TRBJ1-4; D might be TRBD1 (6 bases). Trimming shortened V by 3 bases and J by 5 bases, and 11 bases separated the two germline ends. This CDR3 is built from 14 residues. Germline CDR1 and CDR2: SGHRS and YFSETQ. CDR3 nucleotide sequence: TGCGCCAGCAGCTCAGGACAGATGAATGAAAAACTGTTTTTT. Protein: CASSSGQMNEKLFF.

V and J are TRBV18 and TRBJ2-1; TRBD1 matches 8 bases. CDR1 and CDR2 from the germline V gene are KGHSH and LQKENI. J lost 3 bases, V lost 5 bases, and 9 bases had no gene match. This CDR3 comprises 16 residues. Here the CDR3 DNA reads TGTGCCAGCTCAGGTTCCAGGGGGCCTCACTACAATGAGCAGTTCTTC. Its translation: CASSGSRGPHYNEQFF.

The CDR3 region has the DNA TGTGCCAGCAGTGGGGGGCCCGGAGGAGTCACAGATACGCAGTATTTT. Translated, it gives CASSGGPGGVTDTQYF. This chain connects TRBV6-1 to TRBJ2-3; tentative D call: TRBD1 (6 bases). V gave up 4 bases and J gave up 2 bases, with 16 bases separating them. Germline values: CDR1 MNHNS, CDR2 SASEGT. The CDR3 loop spans 16 amino acids.